This TCR beta chain was obtained from a study of CD8+CD57+ T cells in acquired aplastic anemia. Study details: Sorted CD4+ and CD8+ cells yielded DNA averaging approximately 3 ug. Reads per healthy sample averaged about 10.8 million (CD4+) and about 12 million (CD8+). Broader study findings: Some 28 CD8+ CDR3 sequences occurred in both the patients and the controls. CD8+ Simpson's diversity did not differ significantly between patients and controls.

It was genomic DNA that served as the template for profiling TCR beta VDJ and CDR3. TCRdb ran MiXCR on the reads and lists one entry per CDR3 protein. The sample lists 150,000 to 200,000 distinct CDR3 sequences, about 60% occurring once. CDR3 size: 14 residues. V dropped 3 bases and J dropped 5; count of bases not matched to a gene: 4. Germline CDR1 and CDR2: LNHDA and SQIVND (reference sequence). About this clonotype itself: Its antigen is not known.

This TCR came from a human donor in good health. Sequencing input: sorted CD4+, CD8+, or CD8+CD57+ T cells (not recorded which) from PBMCs. The chain joins TRBV19 to TRBJ1-1; 9 nucleotides line up with TRBD1. This chain's CDR3 is CASSIGTGWTEAFF. CDR3 DNA: TGTGCCAGTAGTATCGGGACAGGGTGGACTGAAGCTTTCTTT. The full variable domain, with the rest looked up from reference TRBV19 and TRBJ1-1, is DGGITQSPKYLFRKEGQNVTLSCEQNLNHDAMYWYRQDPGQGLRLIYYSQIVNDFQKGDIAEGYSVSREKKESFPLTVTSAQKNPTAFYLCASSIGTGWTEAFFGQGTRLTVV.